This record covers a single T cell receptor (beta chain). CDR3 length: 16 amino acids. J was trimmed by 5 bases and V by 0 bases; bases with no gene match: 2. Germline CDR1 and CDR2: SGHNT and YYREEE (reference sequence). The source of the sample is a study of PD-L1 blockade in urothelial cancer. The method was immunoSEQ multiplex PCR; TCRdb's version includes in-frame clones alone and lacks a portion of them. There are 30,000 to 45,000 clones in the sample; approximately 90% occur only once, and roughly 8% lies in the top ten. The chain uses TRBV5-4 and TRBJ2-1; TRBD2 matches 13 bases. Sample: PBMCs, taken around atezolizumab (anti-PD-L1) treatment. The clonotype was recovered from a man in his sixties or seventies with urothelial cancer. The CDR3 protein is CASSLGLAGGNNEQFF. CDR3 bases: TGTGCCAGCAGCTTGGGACTAGCGGGAGGAAACAATGAGCAGTTCTTC.